This T cell receptor beta chain was recovered during a study of beta chain features in type 1 diabetes. Researchers reported sorting CD4+ naive, central memory, regulatory and stem cell-like memory cells via CD45RO/CCR7/CD25/CD127/CD95/CD27. Findings and limits, study-wide: People with Type 1 diabetes carried modestly yet significantly shorter TCRB CDR3s in all four CD4+ subsets. Patients' naive, central memory and regulatory TCRB repertoires appeared more alike than those of healthy donors.

The V and J ends lost 7 bases and 6 bases, in that order; junction bases with no gene match: 9. This CDR3 contains 14 residues. CDR1 is SNHLY and CDR2 is FYNNEI in the germline V gene. Concerning this clone itself: Its antigen is currently unknown.

Expressed TCRB transcripts were sequenced because the isolated RNA had all been reverse transcribed beforehand. Sequencing of naive, central memory and regulatory T cell samples gave an average of approximately 3.5 million reads. Clones were sequenced by immunoSEQ multiplex PCR, and TCRdb holds only the in-frame ones, with some missing. This table holds approximately 140,000 clones, under 60% found once. Sequences were obtained from Tregs from blood. The TCR comes from a man aged 18 to 35 in good health. The rearrangement joins TRBV2 to TRBJ1-5; 7 bases line up with TRBD1. The CDR3 is CASNPTGMGQPQHF. CDR3 DNA sequence: TGTGCCAGCAACCCGACAGGGATGGGTCAGCCCCAGCATTTT.